In this sample, the clone carrying this TCR beta chain turned up many times. Its antigen remains unknown. From the multiplex PCR reads, TCRdb called clonotypes with MiXCR, one entry per CDR3 protein. The data hold 150,000 to 200,000 distinct CDR3 sequences, with roughly 30% observed a single time. CDR1 is SGHTA and CDR2 is FQGTGA in the germline V gene. The CDR3 loop spans 15 amino acids. V gave up 2 bases and J gave up 4 bases, with 12 bases separating them. Axillary draining lymph nodes of breast cancer patients supplied the node samples. This specimen belongs to a study of breast tumors, draining lymph nodes, adjacent tissues. Whole-study findings and limits: The data were judged consistent with most tumor T cells coming from lymph node and expanding in tumor. The lymph node origin of tumor T cells was framed as consistent with a hypothesis, not demonstrated.

The gene calls are TRBV7-3 and TRBJ2-1; D is perhaps TRBD1 (6 bases). Sequenced sample: axillary lymph node tissue. This TCR was recovered from a female donor with breast cancer. Some clones in this sample may be carry-over from other donors' samples. The CDR3 sequence is CASSLGGTRYNEQFF. The CDR3 DNA follows: TGTGCCAGCAGCTTAGGTGGGACACGTTACAATGAGCAGTTCTTC.